Listed here are 24 T cell receptor beta chains from one sample, sequenced in a study of T cells in Graves' hyperthyroidism and ophthalmopathy. Amplification targeted TCR beta CDR3 regions from RNA transcripts. The primer set for the first-round RT-PCR of the TCR CDR3 was HTBI. TCRdb re-called the multiplex PCR reads through MiXCR, storing one row per CDR3 protein. Of about 680,000 distinct CDR3 sequences listed, 30% to 40% were seen once; the top ten hold roughly 31%. The sequencing sample was made of blood. The receptor set was obtained from a woman aged 40 to 50 with Graves' hyperthyroidism.

The table lists this clonotype with many counts. The chain recombines TRBV5-8 with TRBJ2-7; tentatively, D is TRBD2 (5 bases). Trimming removed 4 bases at V and 3 bases at J, with 11 bases between. The CDR3 has 13 residues. Per the germline V gene, CDR1 is SGHTS and CDR2 is YDEGEE. The CDR3 spells CASSAILDYEQYF. CDR3 DNA sequence: TGTGCCAGCAGCGCCATACTAGACTACGAGCAGTACTTC.

A single count supports this clonotype. A read error is possible here, since a much larger clone lies one base away. J is TRBJ1-3 and V is TRBV6-1; the D gene is possibly TRBD1 (5 bases). CDR3 length: 16 residues. Germline assignment: CDR1 MNHNS and CDR2 SASEGT. Between the trimmed V and J ends, which lost 7 bases and 3 bases, there was a span of 19 bases. The CDR3 DNA reads TGTGCCAGCACCCACGGGGGGGAACAGTATGGAAACACCATATATTTT. This encodes CASTHGGEQYGNTIYF.

Comments on this clonotype: A much larger clone lies a single base off, so this may be a read error. V is TRBV12-3 or TRBV12-4 and J is TRBJ1-5; no firm D call. The CDR3 consists of 13 residues. In DNA, the CDR3 is TGTGCCAGCAGCGCGTATAGCAATCAGCCCCAGCGTTTT. Encoded protein: CASSAYSNQPQRF.

In this sample, this clonotype turned up many times. V is TRBV5-1 and J is TRBJ1-1; the D is unclear. The CDR3 totals 14 residues. Trimming left V 3 bases short and J 3 bases short, with 12 bases between. From germline, CDR1 is SGHRS and CDR2 YFSETQ. The CDR3 DNA reads as TGCGCCAGCAGCTCAGGAGGCGGTTACACTGAAGCTTTCTTT. Translated, it gives CASSSGGGYTEAFF.

The genes are TRBV7-9 and TRBJ1-2; the match to TRBD1 covers 7 bases. V lost 1 base to trimming and J lost 4 bases; unmatched junction nucleotides: 6. The germline V gene has CDR1 SEHNR and CDR2 FQNEAQ (reference sequence). CDR3 length: 15 amino acids. The CDR3 bases are TGTGCCAGCAGCTTAGTGACAGGGATGATCTATGGCTACACCTTC. Translated: CASSLVTGMIYGYTF.

With regard to this clonotype: This may arise from a read error, as a much more abundant clone is one base away. V and J are TRBV12-3 or TRBV12-4 and TRBJ2-6, with unresolved D. The V gene lost 1 base and the J gene lost 7 bases, with 8 bases spanning the gap. CDR3 length: 14 amino acids. The CDR3 DNA is TGTGCCAGCAGTTTAGGCGCGCACGCCAACGTCCTGACTTTC. This sequence encodes CASSLGAHANVLTF.

Points on this clonotype: The junction does not match germline at one end; this may be a read error. The chain uses TRBV24-1 and TRBJ2-7, with 9 bases fitting TRBD1. The CDR3 sequence is 15 residues long. Looked up from germline, CDR1 is KGHDR and CDR2 is SFDVKD. CDR3 sequence reads: CASSSTGTGSLEQYF. The CDR3 region has the DNA TGTGCCAGCAGTTCAACCGGGACAGGGTCATTGGAGCAGTACTTC.

Many counts were recorded for this clonotype. The genes are TRBV12-3 or TRBV12-4 and TRBJ2-7; the D is unclear. This CDR3 contains 13 residues. V was shortened by 7 bases and J by 2 bases, with 12 bases between the two germline ends. CDR3 in amino acids: CASTPSETYEQYF. CDR3 sequence (DNA): TGTGCCAGCACCCCGTCTGAGACCTACGAGCAGTACTTC.

To note about this clonotype: A much larger clone differs by one base, so this may be a read error. The chain joins TRBV7-9 to TRBJ1-2, with D uncertain. The germline CDR1 and CDR2 sequences are SEHNR and FQNEAQ (reference sequence). This CDR3 spans 14 amino acids. CDR3 coding DNA: TGTGCCAGCAGCTTAGGTGCAGAACTCTATGGCCACACCTTC. Protein sequence: CASSLGAELYGHTF.

This clonotype has a count of ten or more. V is TRBV24-1 and J is TRBJ2-7; the D gene is possibly TRBD1 (5 bases). The CDR3 is 14 amino acids. The germline gives CDR1 KGHDR, CDR2 SFDVKD. V dropped 4 bases and J dropped 5 bases, with 14 bases sitting between them. CDR3 DNA: TGTGCCACCAGTGACTCCGCAGGGTTCAACGAGCAGTACTTC. Its protein is CATSDSAGFNEQYF.

Worth noting for this clonotype: One end of the junction does not line up with germline, which may come from a read error. V gene TRBV7-9 combines with J gene TRBJ2-2; D may be TRBD2 (5 bases). This CDR3 spans 16 amino acids. Germline CDR1 reads SEHNR; CDR2 reads FQNEAQ (reference sequence). CDR3 nucleotide sequence: TGCGCCAGCAGCTCTGTTAGTTCCCCGAACACCGGGGAGCTGTCTTTT. Translated, it gives CASSSVSSPNTGELSF.

The V call is TRBV29-1, the J call TRBJ1-2; D may be TRBD1 (5 bases). Trimming took 0 bases from V and 8 from J, leaving 13 bases between them. The CDR3 consists of 13 residues. Per germline, CDR1 SQVTM and CDR2 ANQGSEA. Here the CDR3 reads CSVEERGGKGYTF. The CDR3 nucleotides read TGCAGCGTTGAAGAGCGTGGGGGTAAGGGCTACACCTTC.

Points on this clonotype: A clone one base away is much larger, so this may be a read error. The V call is TRBV29-1, the J call TRBJ2-7; no clear D. The CDR3 runs to 14 residues. CDR1 and CDR2 (germline): SQVTM, ANQGSEA. CDR3: CSVEDHGVSHEQYF. The CDR3 bases are TGCAGCGTTGAAGATCATGGAGTCTCCCACGAGCAGTACTTC.

This clonotype appeared a few times. The CDR3, as DNA: TGTGCCAGTAGTATGGCGGTACAAGAGACCCAGTACTTC. It yields the protein CASSMAVQETQYF. The gene calls are TRBV19 and TRBJ2-5; D is uncertain. Germline lookup yields CDR1 LNHDA and CDR2 SQIVND (reference sequence). The germline V and J ends were trimmed by 3 bases and 2 bases, with 7 bases remaining between them. The CDR3 extends over 13 amino acids.

The V call is TRBV7-9, the J call TRBJ2-3; D gene uncertain. Germline CDR1 is SEHNR and CDR2 is FQNEAQ (reference sequence). Deletions cut 5 bases from V and 6 bases from J, with 18 bases between. The CDR3 covers 15 residues. CDR3 residues: CASSPSTLSTDTQYF. For the CDR3, the DNA is TGTGCCAGCAGCCCATCAACACTATCAACGGATACGCAGTATTTT.

This clonotype was picked up many times. The chain uses TRBV4-3 and TRBJ1-2; maybe TRBD1 (5 bases). V was shortened by 1 base and J by 3 bases, with 6 bases between the two germline ends. CDR1 is LGHNA and CDR2 is YSLEER in the germline V gene. There are 13 residues in the CDR3. The CDR3: CASSQGTHYGYTF. In DNA, the CDR3 is TGCGCCAGCAGCCAAGGGACACACTATGGCTACACCTTC.

This clonotype was seen a few times. The chain is built from TRBV28 and TRBJ1-1; 11 bases align to TRBD1. Germline CDR1 reads MDHEN; CDR2 reads SYDVKM. V dropped 3 bases and J dropped 0; count of bases not matched to a gene: 6. This CDR3 contains 17 residues. The CDR3 DNA follows: TGTGCCAGCAGTTTTCGGACAGGGGGCCTCATGAACACTGAAGCTTTCTTT. Its protein is CASSFRTGGLMNTEAFF.

This clonotype was seen a single time. The rearrangement joins TRBV24-1 to TRBJ2-2; 9 nucleotides align to TRBD1. This CDR3 has 17 amino acids. Germline V gene data show CDR1 as KGHDR and CDR2 as SFDVKD. The ends lost 0 bases at V and 1 base at J; junction bases unmatched: 2. The CDR3 region is CATSDLAGQGNTGELFF. In nucleotides, the CDR3 is TGTGCCACCAGTGATTTGGCGGGACAGGGGAACACCGGGGAGCTGTTTTTT.

This clonotype was seen a handful of times. The V gene is TRBV6-5, the J gene TRBJ1-2; 7 nucleotides align to TRBD1. The length of the CDR3 is 14 residues. Germline V gene data show CDR1 as MNHEY and CDR2 as SVGAGI. The junction had 8 bases not matched to a gene; V was cut back by 0 bases and J by 10 bases. The CDR3 spells CASSYSGTDSHYTF. The CDR3 nucleotides read TGTGCCAGCAGTTACTCCGGGACAGACTCTCACTACACCTTC.

The V and J genes are TRBV25-1 and TRBJ1-1; perhaps TRBD1 as D (5 bases). CDR3 length equals 14 residues. Trimming pared 8 bases from V and 3 bases from J, leaving 16 bases between. Looked up from germline, CDR1 is MGHDK and CDR2 is SYGVNS. This CDR3 reads CASGRAGWDTEAFF. The CDR3 bases are TGTGCCAGCGGTCGGGCAGGGTGGGACACTGAAGCTTTCTTT.

The DNA for the CDR3 is TGTGCCAGCAGCTTAGCGCGACCAGCGGGGCGGGGGGAGACCCAGTACTTC. As protein: CASSLARPAGRGETQYF. This sequence joins TRBV7-2 and TRBJ2-5, with 7 positions matching TRBD2. This CDR3 is 17 amino acids long. Germline-derived CDR1 and CDR2 are SGHTA and FQGNSA. V lost 0 bases and J lost 5; bases outside the gene matches: 12.

V is TRBV25-1 and J is TRBJ2-7; 10 nucleotides match TRBD1. CDR1 and CDR2 (germline): MGHDK, SYGVNS. CDR3 size: 15 residues. The V gene end was trimmed by 8 bases and the J gene end by 3 bases; junction bases not matched to a gene: 10. CDR3 coding DNA: TGTGCCAGCTCACCATGGGACAGGGGAGGCTACGAGCAGTACTTC. Its translation is CASSPWDRGGYEQYF.

This clonotype showed up just a few times. Compared with germline, one end of the junction differs, possibly owing to a read error. The V gene is TRBV10-3, the J gene TRBJ1-4; D remains unclear. Germline V CDR1 and CDR2: ENHRY, SYGVKD. This CDR3 has 11 amino acids. The CDR3 nucleotides read TGTGCCAGCAGTTGGAATGAAAAACTGTTTTTT. Protein product: CASSWNEKLFF.

About this clonotype itself: The junction shows a germline mismatch at one end, possibly a read error. The chain employs TRBV7-6 and TRBJ1-6, with TRBD1 identical over 9 bases. The germline CDR1 and CDR2 sequences are SGHVS and FNYEAQ. The CDR3 has 15 residues. CDR3 nucleotide sequence: TGCGCCAGCAGCCAAGACGATGGACAGGGGTTCACCCTCCACTTT. This gives the protein CASSQDDGQGFTLHF.